These T cell receptor beta chains were read from a single sample in a study of spatial heterogeneity in lung cancer. MiXCR was run by TCRdb on the 5' RACE reads, yielding one entry per CDR3 protein. The sample contains around 30,000 distinct CDR3 sequences, 7.5% to 9.5% of which appear only once. The sequencing here drew on PBMCs, taken at surgery. These TCRs come from a female donor with early-stage non-small cell lung cancer. CDR3s include the opening cysteine and the closing phenylalanine or tryptophan. The D gene is left open where the match is weak. The size of a clone is reported for some rows only, either as once, few or many, or as a class for expanded clones.

J: TRBJ2-1; D: TRBD2; length: 16; size: many; V: TRBV27; DNA: TGTGCCAGCAGGAGTGGTCCTAGCGGGTCCTACAATGAGCAGTTCTTC; CDR3: CASRSGPSGSYNEQFF
J: TRBJ1-4; D: NA; length: 17; size: many; V: TRBV7-8; DNA: TGTGCCAGCAGCTGGAGGATTACAGGGTATACTGATGAAAAACTGTTTTTT; CDR3: CASSWRITGYTDEKLFF
J: TRBJ1-6; D: TRBD1; length: 15; size: few; V: TRBV27; DNA: TGTGCCAGCAGTTCAAGGGGACAGGGTAATTCACCCCTCCACTTT; CDR3: CASSSRGQGNSPLHF
J: TRBJ1-4; D: NA; length: 14; size: many; V: TRBV2; DNA: TGTGCCAGCAGTGAACTTGGAGGAAATGAAAAACTGTTTTTT; CDR3: CASSELGGNEKLFF
J: TRBJ1-1; D: TRBD1; length: 16; size: many; V: TRBV18; DNA: TGTGCCAGCTCGTCAGACAGGGGGTTATGGAACACTGAAGCTTTCTTT; CDR3: CASSSDRGLWNTEAFF
J: TRBJ2-1; D: NA; length: 11; size: many; V: TRBV3-1; DNA: TGTGCCAGCAGCCAATTTGGTGAGCAGTTCTTC; CDR3: CASSQFGEQFF
J: TRBJ2-1; D: TRBD2; length: 16; size: many; V: TRBV7-2; DNA: TGTGCCAGCAGCCGACCGGGACTAGCGGTATACAATGAGCAGTTCTTC; CDR3: CASSRPGLAVYNEQFF
J: TRBJ1-1; D: NA; length: 13; size: many; V: TRBV29-1; DNA: TGCAGCGTTTTGGTAACGATGAACACTGAAGCTTTCTTT; CDR3: CSVLVTMNTEAFF
J: TRBJ2-6; D: TRBD1; length: 18; size: NA; V: TRBV4-1; DNA: TGCGCCAGCAGCCAAGCCCAGGGGGCACCACGCGGGGCCAACGTCCTGACTTTC; CDR3: CASSQAQGAPRGANVLTF
J: TRBJ1-5; D: TRBD1; length: 17; size: many; V: TRBV12-3/TRBV12-4; DNA: TGTGCCAGCAGTTCCGCTAGAAGGGGCAGGGGGACTCAGCCCCAGCATTTT; CDR3: CASSSARRGRGTQPQHF
J: TRBJ1-5; D: NA; length: 14; size: many; V: TRBV30; DNA: TGTGCCTGGAGCTTCGCAGGGGGCAATCAGCCCCAGCATTTT; CDR3: CAWSFAGGNQPQHF
J: TRBJ2-1; D: NA; length: 13; size: many; V: TRBV20-1; DNA: TGCAGTGCTAGAGCCCCTCGCGGCAATGAGCAGTTCTTC; CDR3: CSARAPRGNEQFF
J: TRBJ2-7; D: TRBD2; length: 14; size: NA; V: TRBV20-1; DNA: TGCAGTGCTCTTCCTAGCGGGAGAACCTACGAGCAGTACTTC; CDR3: CSALPSGRTYEQYF
J: TRBJ1-1; D: TRBD1; length: 15; size: few; V: TRBV6-1; DNA: TGTGCCAGCAGTGCAGACCACAGGGGGACCTGGGAAGCTTTCTTT; CDR3: CASSADHRGTWEAFF
J: TRBJ2-5; D: NA; length: 14; size: few; V: TRBV20-1; DNA: TGCAGTGCTAGCTTTTTCTTACGAAAAGAGACCCAGTACTTC; CDR3: CSASFFLRKETQYF
J: TRBJ2-3; D: NA; length: 13; size: NA; V: TRBV4-2; DNA: TGTGCCAGCAGCAAACAGGGTCTAGATACGCAGTATTTT; CDR3: CASSKQGLDTQYF
J: TRBJ2-7; D: NA; length: 13; size: many; V: TRBV11-3; DNA: TGTGCCAGCAGCTTAGGGTTCTCCTACGAGCAGTACTTC; CDR3: CASSLGFSYEQYF
J: TRBJ1-2; D: NA; length: 13; size: few; V: TRBV3-1; DNA: TGTGCCAGCGGCCCCGGTCAGGGCTATGGCTACACCTTC; CDR3: CASGPGQGYGYTF
J: TRBJ2-1; D: NA; length: 13; size: many; V: TRBV18; DNA: TGTGCCAGCTCCTATACGAGTGACAATGAGCAGTTCTTC; CDR3: CASSYTSDNEQFF
J: TRBJ1-4; D: NA; length: 16; size: NA; V: TRBV4-2; DNA: TGTGTCAGCAGCCGGGTAGACCTTGCAACTAATGAAAAACTGTTTTTT; CDR3: CVSSRVDLATNEKLFF
J: TRBJ1-5; D: TRBD1; length: 15; size: many; V: TRBV18; DNA: TGTGCCAGCTCACACCCGGACAGGGTCGTTCAGCCCCAGCATTTT; CDR3: CASSHPDRVVQPQHF
J: TRBJ2-1; D: TRBD2; length: 15; size: NA; V: TRBV2; DNA: TGTGCCAGCAGGGCCATAGCGGGAGGTTACAATGAGCAGTTCTTC; CDR3: CASRAIAGGYNEQFF
J: TRBJ1-3; D: NA; length: 15; size: many; V: TRBV29-1; DNA: TGCAGCGTTGAAGATCCGGTAAGCTCTGGAAACACCATATATTTT; CDR3: CSVEDPVSSGNTIYF
J: TRBJ2-7; D: TRBD1; length: 14; size: few; V: TRBV4-1; DNA: TGCGCCAGCAGAGAGACAGGGCCCGCAGCCGAGCAGTACTTC; CDR3: CASRETGPAAEQYF
J: TRBJ2-2; D: NA; length: 15; size: many; V: TRBV18; DNA: TGTGCCAGCTCACCACCGACGGGTGGCACCGGGGAGCTGTTTTTT; CDR3: CASSPPTGGTGELFF
J: TRBJ2-7; D: NA; length: 13; size: many; V: TRBV27; DNA: TGTGCCAGCAGTTGGAAGGGGACCTACGAGCAGTACTTC; CDR3: CASSWKGTYEQYF
J: TRBJ2-1; D: TRBD1; length: 15; size: NA; V: TRBV30; DNA: TGTGCCTGGACCCAGGGGACAGACCTCGGAAATGAGCAGTTCTTC; CDR3: CAWTQGTDLGNEQFF
J: TRBJ1-2; D: NA; length: 13; size: many; V: TRBV20-1; DNA: TGCAGTGCTAGAGATGTACAGGGTCCTGGCTACACCTTC; CDR3: CSARDVQGPGYTF
J: TRBJ1-1; D: TRBD1; length: 15; size: many; V: TRBV6-2/TRBV6-3; DNA: TGTGCCACTACGGGACAGGGGGCCCGGACCACTGAAGCTTTCTTT; CDR3: CATTGQGARTTEAFF
J: TRBJ1-6; D: NA; length: 12; size: many; V: TRBV27; DNA: TGTGCCAGCAGTAGGTACAATTCACCCCTCCACTTT; CDR3: CASSRYNSPLHF
J: TRBJ2-7; D: NA; length: 11; size: few; V: TRBV28; DNA: TGTGCCAGCAGTCCCCGACAGGAGCAGTACTTC; CDR3: CASSPRQEQYF
J: TRBJ2-1; D: NA; length: 15; size: few; V: TRBV7-2; DNA: TGTGCCAGCAGCTTCACTCGGGGCTCCTACAATGAGCAGTTCTTC; CDR3: CASSFTRGSYNEQFF
J: TRBJ2-5; D: TRBD2; length: 16; size: medium-sized; V: TRBV11-2; DNA: TGTGCCAGCAGCTTCGGGGAGACTAGCCGCCAAGAGACCCAGTACTTC; CDR3: CASSFGETSRQETQYF
J: TRBJ2-1; D: TRBD2; length: 17; size: many; V: TRBV4-2; DNA: TGTGCCAGCAGCCAAGAGAGGTTAGCGGGACGCGACAATGAGCAGTTCTTC; CDR3: CASSQERLAGRDNEQFF
J: TRBJ2-2; D: TRBD1; length: 16; size: many; V: TRBV9; DNA: TGTGCCAGCAGCGTGGCGACAGGGGAAGTCGGCGGGGAGCTGTTTTTT; CDR3: CASSVATGEVGGELFF
J: TRBJ2-4; D: TRBD2; length: 16; size: many; V: TRBV5-5; DNA: TGTGCCAGCAGCCCCCCAGCGGGAGGCGCCAAAAACATTCAGTACTTC; CDR3: CASSPPAGGAKNIQYF
J: TRBJ1-5; D: NA; length: 18; size: NA; V: TRBV4-1; DNA: TGCGCCAGCAGCCGAAAAAGGGTGCGTGAAAAAAACCCTCAGCCCCAGCATTTT; CDR3: CASSRKRVREKNPQPQHF
J: TRBJ1-1; D: TRBD1; length: 13; size: few; V: TRBV5-1; DNA: TGCGCCAGCAGGGGACAGGGATGGCCTGAAGCTTTCTTT; CDR3: CASRGQGWPEAFF
J: TRBJ1-6; D: NA; length: 17; size: many; V: TRBV7-8; DNA: TGTGCCAGCAGTCCCATGCGGGACACCGGCTATAATTCACCCCTCCACTTT; CDR3: CASSPMRDTGYNSPLHF
J: TRBJ2-2; D: TRBD2; length: 14; size: few; V: TRBV27; DNA: TGTGCCAGCAAGCGGGGAAAGAACACCGGGGAGCTGTTTTTT; CDR3: CASKRGKNTGELFF
J: TRBJ2-1; D: NA; length: 15; size: few; V: TRBV2; DNA: TGTGCCAGCAGTGCTTCTGGGTTTAGGACCAATGAGCAGTTCTTC; CDR3: CASSASGFRTNEQFF